The clone carrying this T cell receptor beta chain has only a few counts. The record originates from a study of PD-L1 blockade in urothelial cancer. Study information: The analyses of blood took place 3 weeks (second dose) and 6 weeks after treatment start. Each blood sample yielded a median of around 150,000 T cells.

The patients had locally advanced or metastatic urothelial carcinoma. The CDR3 length is 17 residues. V shed 4 bases and J 6 bases; nucleotides not matched to a gene: 15. Measured with immunoSEQ multiplex PCR; TCRdb has only the in-frame clones, and not every one. This table has more than 35,000 clones, roughly 86% appearing once. Sequenced material: PBMCs, taken around atezolizumab (anti-PD-L1) treatment. This clonotype originated in a man aged 65-85 years with urothelial cancer. This chain uses TRBV23-1 with TRBJ2-7; 10 nucleotides line up with TRBD1. TRBV23-1 is reported as an ORF; its role is uncertain. Written as DNA, the CDR3 is TGCGCCAGCAGTCGCCCTGGGGACAGGGGAGAGTGTGGCGAGCAGTACTTC. Protein product: CASSRPGDRGECGEQYF.